The present entry profiles one TCR beta chain with its context. The CDR3 sequence is 14 residues long. The V segment lost 5 bases and the J segment 10 bases; nucleotides outside the gene matches: 11. From germline, CDR1 is LNHDA and CDR2 SQIVND (reference sequence). This entry is derived from a study of blood T cell repertoires in COVID-19. Across the whole study: T cells, B-cell-depleted T cells, or PBMCs supplied cDNA or gDNA.

Seattle participants joined during active infection and were tracked over time. Authors' methods: Reference gene primer amplification yielded estimated nucleated cell counts. Repertoires were generated with immunoSEQ multiplex PCR, while TCRdb's copy carries only in-frame clones and drops some. V and J calls and clone size are as listed in that table; D and trimming were resolved from the DNA. The sample carries 250,000 to 400,000 clones, 88% recorded once. What was sequenced was peripheral blood. This clonotype was sampled from a woman under 40 with COVID-19, enrolled during active disease. This rearrangement joins TRBV19 to TRBJ1-1; 9 nucleotides line up with TRBD1. This CDR3 is CASSVTGTGILAFF. The CDR3 DNA reads as TGTGCCAGTAGTGTAACCGGGACAGGGATTTTAGCTTTCTTT.